The source of this TCR beta chain is a study of T cell clonotyping in hematopoietic cell transplantation. Whole-study findings and limits: At the given depth, recipient repertoires were over 97% de novo clonotypes.

The CDR3 has 14 residues. Germline V gene data show CDR1 as SGHRS and CDR2 as YFSETQ. The trim removed 3 bases at V and 4 bases at J, leaving 6 bases unmatched. Worth noting for this clone: Antigen: not known.

The data were produced by immunoSEQ multiplex PCR, yet TCRdb's version contains in-frame clones alone and is incomplete. The data contain approximately 3,800 clones, roughly 72% of them singletons. The receptor was derived from a male patient between 45 and 60 years old who had an allogeneic stem cell transplant from an unrelated donor, so the T cells may come from the graft donor. Some clones in this sample may be carry-over from other donors' samples. The starting material was peripheral blood mononuclear cells, obtained 100 days after allogeneic stem cell transplant. This chain links TRBV5-1 with TRBJ2-5, with 7 nucleotides matching TRBD1. CDR3 coding DNA: TGCGCCAGCAGCTCCCTGACAGGGCGAGAGACCCAGTACTTC. Translating gives CASSSLTGRETQYF.